This T cell receptor beta chain was identified in a study of early T cells in non-severe SARS-CoV-2 infection. The CDR3 runs to 19 residues. With 6 bases clipped from V and 0 bases from J, the junction kept 10 bases outside the gene matches. Germline CDR1 reads LGHNT; CDR2 reads FRNRAP. This clonotype was counted only a few times. TCRdb processed the 5' RACE reads anew with MiXCR; each CDR3 protein has one entry. The data contain fewer than 75,000 distinct CDR3 sequences, around 21% of them seen just once; the ten biggest clones take up more than 15%. The V gene is TRBV12-5, the J gene TRBJ2-6, with TRBD1 identical over 11 bases. Here the sequenced sample was whole blood, taken at baseline. The sequence was obtained from an adult who was a healthcare worker with PCR-confirmed SARS-CoV-2 infection or an uninfected control (not recorded which). CDR3 residues: CASGPHGQGALSGANVLTF. CDR3 DNA sequence: TGTGCTAGTGGGCCCCATGGACAGGGGGCCCTCTCTGGGGCCAACGTCCTGACTTTC.